This T cell receptor beta chain is drawn from a study of response to subunit inactivated influenza vaccine. The junction had 6 bases not matched to a gene; V was cut back by 1 base and J by 5 bases. The CDR3 has 15 residues. Germline V gene data show CDR1 as SEHNR and CDR2 as FQNEAQ (reference sequence). TCRdb reprocessed the RT-PCR reads via MiXCR and lists one record per CDR3 protein. The sample lists 150,000 or so distinct CDR3 sequences, 9.5% to 13% occurring once. This clonotype was recorded many times. The origin of this receptor is a man aged 50 to 60 who received an inactivated influenza vaccine. Sequences were derived from non-naive T cells sorted from PBMCs, sampled around seven weeks after vaccination. V and J are TRBV7-9 and TRBJ1-1; 8 bases agree with TRBD1. CDR3 residues: CASSLGQGARTEAFF. The CDR3 nucleotides are TGTGCCAGCAGCTTAGGGCAGGGGGCGAGAACTGAAGCTTTCTTT.